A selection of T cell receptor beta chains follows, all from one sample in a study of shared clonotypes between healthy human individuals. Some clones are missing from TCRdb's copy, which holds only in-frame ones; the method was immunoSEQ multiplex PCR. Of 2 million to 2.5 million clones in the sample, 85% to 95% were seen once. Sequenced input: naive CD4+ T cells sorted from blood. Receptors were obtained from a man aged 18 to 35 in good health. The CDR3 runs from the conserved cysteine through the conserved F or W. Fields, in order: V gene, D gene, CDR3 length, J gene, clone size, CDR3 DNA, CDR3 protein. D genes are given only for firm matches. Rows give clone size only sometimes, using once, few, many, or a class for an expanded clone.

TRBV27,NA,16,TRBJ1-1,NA,TGTGCCAGCAGTATTAGATGGGGCCGAGGGGACACTGAAGCTTTCTTT,CASSIRWGRGDTEAFF
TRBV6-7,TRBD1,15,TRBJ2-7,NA,TGTGCCAGCATTAAGAACAGGGACAGCTCCTACGAGCAGTACTTC,CASIKNRDSSYEQYF
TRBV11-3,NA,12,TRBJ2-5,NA,TGTGCCAGCAGCTCGGACGGGGGGACCCAGTACTTC,CASSSDGGTQYF
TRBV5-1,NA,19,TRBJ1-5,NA,TGCGCCAGCAGCCCCGTCCGGGGCCCGGGGGTTTATAGCAATCAGCCCCAGCATTTT,CASSPVRGPGVYSNQPQHF
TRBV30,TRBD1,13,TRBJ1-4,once,TGTGCCTGGGAGGGACAGGGAGGCGAAAAACTGTTTTTT,CAWEGQGGEKLFF
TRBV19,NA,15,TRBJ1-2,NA,TGTGCCAGTTCCACCCCCCTCCAGGGGAAGGATGGCTACACCTTC,CASSTPLQGKDGYTF
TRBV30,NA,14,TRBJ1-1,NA,TGTGCCTGGACTAGACAGGCCATGAACACTGAAGCTTTCTTT,CAWTRQAMNTEAFF
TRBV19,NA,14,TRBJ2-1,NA,TGTGCCAGTAGTTTCTTCCGGGACTCCAATGAGCAGTTCTTC,CASSFFRDSNEQFF
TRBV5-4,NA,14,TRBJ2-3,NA,TGTGCCAGCAGCTTGCTCGGGGGCACAGATACGCAGTATTTT,CASSLLGGTDTQYF
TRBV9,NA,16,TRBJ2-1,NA,TGTGCCAGCAGCCCGAACACGGGTAGCTCCTACAATGAGCAGTTCTTC,CASSPNTGSSYNEQFF
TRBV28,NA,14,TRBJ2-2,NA,TGTGCCAGCAGATACCCCAGAAACACCGGGGAGCTGTTTTTT,CASRYPRNTGELFF
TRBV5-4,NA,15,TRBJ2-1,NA,TGTGCCAGCAGGCCCGAGAGGGGCCTCCCAGGGGAGCAGTTCTTC,CASRPERGLPGEQFF
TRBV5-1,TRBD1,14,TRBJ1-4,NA,TGCGCCAGCAGCTCGGGGACAGCGAATGAAAAACTGTTTTTT,CASSSGTANEKLFF
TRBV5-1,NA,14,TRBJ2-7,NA,TGCGCCAGCAGCTCGGGGCAGGAGAACGACGAGCAGTACTTC,CASSSGQENDEQYF
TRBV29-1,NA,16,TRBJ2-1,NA,TGCAGCGTTGAAGATCTTCGGGGAAGCTCCTACAATGAGCAGTTCTTC,CSVEDLRGSSYNEQFF
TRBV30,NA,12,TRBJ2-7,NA,TGTGCCTGGAGGGGGGACGGGAACGAGCAGTACTTC,CAWRGDGNEQYF
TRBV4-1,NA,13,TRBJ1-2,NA,TGCGCCAGCAGCAACCGGGAGCCCTATGGCTACACCTTC,CASSNREPYGYTF
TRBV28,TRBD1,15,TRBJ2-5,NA,TGTGCCAGCAGTAGTGCGGGGACAGGGAGTGAGACCCAGTACTTC,CASSSAGTGSETQYF
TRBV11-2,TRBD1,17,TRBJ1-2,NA,TGTGCCAGCAGCTTAGTGGTGACAGGGGGCGCATACTATGGCTACACCTTC,CASSLVVTGGAYYGYTF
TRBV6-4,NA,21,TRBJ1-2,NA,TGTGCCAGCAGTGACGCTTTAAGTTTGTTAGGGAGATTCACGGGGGCCTATGGCTACACCTTC,CASSDALSLLGRFTGAYGYTF
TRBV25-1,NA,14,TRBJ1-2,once,TGTGCCAGCAGTGAACCAACAGGGAACTATGGCTACACCTTC,CASSEPTGNYGYTF
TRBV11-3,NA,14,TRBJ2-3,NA,TGTGCCAGCAGCTTATCCCAGGGAACAGATACGCAGTATTTT,CASSLSQGTDTQYF
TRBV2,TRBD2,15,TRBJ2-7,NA,TGTGCCAGCAGTGAAAGCGGGAGTCGGTTATACGAGCAGTACTTC,CASSESGSRLYEQYF
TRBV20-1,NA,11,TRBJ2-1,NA,TGCAGTGCTAGACCTCTCGATGAGCAGTTCTTC,CSARPLDEQFF
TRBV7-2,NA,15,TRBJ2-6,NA,TGTGCCAGCAGCCCACAGCCCCTTGGGGCCAACGTCCTGACTTTC,CASSPQPLGANVLTF
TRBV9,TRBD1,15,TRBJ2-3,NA,TGTGCCAGCAGCCCTCGGACAGGGCCCACAGATACGCAGTATTTT,CASSPRTGPTDTQYF
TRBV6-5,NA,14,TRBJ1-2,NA,TGTGTCAGCAGTACCCCGGGGGGCGGTGGTGGCTACACCTTC,CVSSTPGGGGGYTF
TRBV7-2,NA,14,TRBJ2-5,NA,TGTGCCAGCAGCTTATCTAGTATTCTTGAGACCCAGTACTTC,CASSLSSILETQYF
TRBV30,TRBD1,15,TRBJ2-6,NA,TGTGCCTGGGGACAGGGGGCGGCTGGGGCCAACGTCCTGACTTTC,CAWGQGAAGANVLTF
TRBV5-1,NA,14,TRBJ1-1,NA,TGCGCCAGCAGCTTGTTGGGAGAAGGGACTGAAGCTTTCTTT,CASSLLGEGTEAFF
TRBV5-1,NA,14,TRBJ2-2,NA,TGCGCCAGCAGCTTGGTGTATTCCACCGGGGAGCTGTTTTTT,CASSLVYSTGELFF
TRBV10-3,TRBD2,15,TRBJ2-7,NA,TGTGCCATCAGTGAGTCTACTAGCGCTTCCTACGAGCAGTACTTC,CAISESTSASYEQYF
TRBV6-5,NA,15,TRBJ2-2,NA,TGTGCCACCCAAAGGGACTACAAGGGGGCCGGGGAGCTGTTTTTT,CATQRDYKGAGELFF
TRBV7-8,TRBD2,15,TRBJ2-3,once,TGTGCCAGCAGCCGGACTAGCGGGATACCAGATACGCAGTATTTT,CASSRTSGIPDTQYF
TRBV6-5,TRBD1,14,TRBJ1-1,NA,TGTGCCAGCAGACCCGGGACAGCGAACACTGAAGCTTTCTTT,CASRPGTANTEAFF
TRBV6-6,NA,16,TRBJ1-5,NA,TGTGCCAGCAGTTATGGACGTTCCTCACAACTGGGGCCCCAGCATTTT,CASSYGRSSQLGPQHF
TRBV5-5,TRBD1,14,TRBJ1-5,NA,TGTGCCAGCAGCCGACAGGGGCAGGAGCAGCCCCAGCATTTT,CASSRQGQEQPQHF
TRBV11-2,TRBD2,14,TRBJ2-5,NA,TGTGCCAGCAGCTCCTTGGGAGGGGTGGAGACCCAGTACTTC,CASSSLGGVETQYF
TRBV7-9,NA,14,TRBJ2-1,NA,TGTGCCAGCAGCTTGCCGTTGAACTACAATGAGCAGTTCTTC,CASSLPLNYNEQFF
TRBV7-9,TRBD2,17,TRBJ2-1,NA,TGTGCCAGCAGCCCTCGAGGGACTAGCGGGAGGGGTGGTGAGCAGTTCTTC,CASSPRGTSGRGGEQFF
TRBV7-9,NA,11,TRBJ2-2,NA,TGTGCCAGCGGTGCGGTCGGGGAGCTGTTTTTT,CASGAVGELFF
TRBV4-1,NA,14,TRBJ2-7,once,TGCGCCAGCAGCATGGCGGATAGCTCCTACGAGCAGTACTTC,CASSMADSSYEQYF
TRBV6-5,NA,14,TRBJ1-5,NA,TGTGCCAGCAGCCGGGGGAGGGAGAGTCAGCCCCAGCATTTT,CASSRGRESQPQHF
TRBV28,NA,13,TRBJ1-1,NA,TGTGCCAGCAGTGGGGGCCAGAACACTGAAGCTTTCTTT,CASSGGQNTEAFF
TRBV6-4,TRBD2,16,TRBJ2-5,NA,TGTGCCAGCAGCCGACTAGCGTCTTGGTACCAAGAGACCCAGTACTTC,CASSRLASWYQETQYF
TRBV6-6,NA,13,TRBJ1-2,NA,TGTGCCAGCAGTTACGGGGGTAGCTATGGCTACACCTTC,CASSYGGSYGYTF
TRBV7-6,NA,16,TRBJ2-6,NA,TGTGCCAGCAGCAAAAACGCCCCCTCCAGTACCAACGTCCTGACTTTC,CASSKNAPSSTNVLTF